These 13 T cell receptor beta chains share one sample of origin, sequenced in a study of breast tumors, draining lymph nodes, adjacent tissues. Axillary draining lymph nodes of breast cancer patients supplied the node samples. MiXCR, applied by TCRdb to the multiplex PCR reads, yields one record per CDR3 protein. The sample carries 180,000 or so distinct CDR3 sequences, 31% recorded once. Input material: axillary lymph node tissue. These receptors all come from a female donor with breast cancer. Some clones in this sample may be carry-over from other donors' samples.

The V and J genes are TRBV25-1 and TRBJ1-5; TRBD1 is a possible D gene (6 bases). V was shortened by 0 bases and J by 3 bases, with 15 bases between the two germline ends. This CDR3 has 17 residues. Germline CDR1 MGHDK, CDR2 SYGVNS. CDR3 DNA: TGTGCCAGCAGTGAATATCGGCCCGGGACAAACAATCAGCCCCAGCATTTT. Amino acid sequence: CASSEYRPGTNNQPQHF.

This clonotype was recorded many times. This chain connects TRBV9 to TRBJ2-5; 13 nucleotides align to TRBD2. The ends lost 3 bases at V and 1 base at J; junction bases unmatched: 3. The germline V gene has CDR1 SGDLS and CDR2 YYNGEE. This CDR3 is built from 16 residues. This CDR3 reads CASSAGTSGAQETQYF. The CDR3 region has the DNA TGTGCCAGCAGCGCCGGGACTAGCGGGGCCCAAGAGACCCAGTACTTC.

This clonotype showed up just a few times. The V call is TRBV18, the J call TRBJ2-1; the D gene is possibly TRBD1 (6 bases). With 3 bases removed from V and 6 bases from J, the gap between germline ends came to 12 bases. CDR3 size: 14 residues. Per the germline V gene, CDR1 is KGHSH and CDR2 is LQKENI. CDR3 protein: CASSPGATGNEQFF. In nucleotides, the CDR3 is TGTGCCAGCTCACCGGGGGCGACGGGCAATGAGCAGTTCTTC.

This clonotype has a count of ten or more. The chain links TRBV12-3 or TRBV12-4 to TRBJ2-1; D unclear. Trimming removed 1 base at V and 9 bases at J, with 7 bases between. The CDR3 sequence is 12 residues long. DNA for the CDR3: TGTGCCAGCAGTTTAGATCGCGGTGAGCAGTTCTTC. Translating it yields CASSLDRGEQFF.

This clonotype has more than one count but fewer than ten. The chain recombines TRBV20-1 with TRBJ1-2; tentatively, D is TRBD1 (6 bases). CDR1 is DFQATT, CDR2 SNEGSKA, per germline (reference sequence). The CDR3 runs to 18 residues. Trimming removed 0 bases at V and 1 base at J, with 21 bases between. CDR3 amino acids: CSARDSDRRSKGNYGYTF. The CDR3, as DNA: TGCAGTGCTAGAGACTCTGACAGGCGCTCGAAGGGTAACTATGGCTACACCTTC.

The sample holds many counts of this clonotype. The chain employs TRBV5-1 and TRBJ2-5, with 10 nucleotides matching TRBD2. The J segment lost 2 bases and the V segment lost 0 bases, leaving 4 bases of the junction unmatched. The germline gives CDR1 SGHRS, CDR2 YFSETQ. The CDR3 consists of 16 residues. CDR3 amino acids: CASSLGPSGGQETQYF. Here the CDR3 DNA reads TGCGCCAGCAGCTTGGGCCCTAGCGGGGGTCAAGAGACCCAGTACTTC.

This clonotype was seen at least ten times. This chain uses TRBV2 with TRBJ1-6; no clear D. Germline V gene lookup returns CDR1 SNHLY and CDR2 FYNNEI. The germline V and J ends were trimmed by 6 bases and 10 bases, with 7 bases remaining between them. This CDR3 has 11 amino acids. CDR3 residues: CASSPQSPLHF. For the CDR3, the DNA is TGTGCCAGCAGCCCTCAATCACCCCTCCACTTT.

Comments on this clonotype: One junction end disagrees with the germline gene, perhaps due to a read error. The V gene is TRBV10-1, the J gene TRBJ1-6, with a tentative D call TRBD1 (6 bases). CDR3 size: 12 residues. Germline assignment: CDR1 WNHNN and CDR2 SYGVQD (reference sequence). CDR3 DNA sequence: TGCGCCAGCAGGGGGGCTCGATACCCCCTCAACTTT. It yields the protein CASRGARYPLNF.

The J gene is TRBJ1-6, the V gene TRBV7-2, with TRBD1 as a possible D gene (5 bases). V gave up 4 bases and J gave up 8 bases, with 18 bases separating them. The CDR3 spans 16 residues. Germline CDR1 is SGHTA and CDR2 is FQGNSA. In nucleotides, the CDR3 is TGTGCCAGCAGCTCCCCATCCCGACAGCCATATTCACCCCTCCACTTT. It yields the protein CASSSPSRQPYSPLHF.

This clonotype was seen a handful of times. A much larger clone lies a single base off, so this may be a read error. The chain joins TRBV20-1 to TRBJ2-7; 9 bases line up with TRBD2. The trim removed 1 base at V and 6 bases at J, leaving 7 bases unmatched. This CDR3 spans 14 amino acids. Germline CDR1 DFQATT, CDR2 SNEGSKA (reference sequence). This CDR3 reads CSARGVSGRTEQYF. The CDR3 DNA sequence: TGCAGTGCTAGAGGGGTTAGCGGGAGAACCGAGCAGTACTTC.

Remarks on this clonotype: Possible read error: a much larger clone is one base away. The chain combines TRBV5-4 with TRBJ1-2; the match to TRBD1 covers 10 bases. Trimming removed 3 bases from V and 6 bases from J; junction bases left unmatched: 17. This CDR3 comprises 18 residues. Germline V gene data show CDR1 as SGHNT and CDR2 as YYREEE (reference sequence). The CDR3 DNA follows: TGTGCCAGCAGCTCCGATATCGTCCCCGGGACAGGGGAGAATGGCTACACCTTC. Protein: CASSSDIVPGTGENGYTF.

This clonotype was seen at least ten times. This chain joins TRBV19 and TRBJ2-3; 11 bases line up with TRBD2. CDR1 and CDR2 (germline): LNHDA, SQIVND (reference sequence). Unmatched junction bases numbered 10, after V lost 5 bases and J lost 0 bases. CDR3 length: 18 residues. The DNA for the CDR3 is TGTGCCAGTAGTGGTGGGACTAGCGGTACCCCTAGCACAGATACGCAGTATTTT. It specifies CASSGGTSGTPSTDTQYF.

This clonotype appeared many times. The chain employs TRBV7-9 and TRBJ2-1; 9 positions agree with TRBD2. The CDR3 runs 14 residues. The germline gives CDR1 SEHNR, CDR2 FQNEAQ (reference sequence). V dropped 4 bases and J dropped 7; count of bases not matched to a gene: 5. CDR3 DNA sequence: TGTGCCAGCAGCTCGGGACTAGCACATAATGAGCAGTTCTTC. Its protein is CASSSGLAHNEQFF.